Shown below are 16 T cell receptor beta chains from a single sample sequenced in a study of cytomegalovirus exposure and HLA in healthy donors. The PCR ran on 60 Vbeta and 13 Jbeta primers. Libraries were prepared by immunoSEQ multiplex PCR; TCRdb keeps only in-frame clonotypes and omits some of them. The repertoire holds 100,000 or so clones, with over 65% as singletons. The sample comprised PBMCs. These receptors originate from a middle-aged woman in good health and CMV-seropositive.

This clone was seen more than once but under ten times. The chain couples TRBV7-6 to TRBJ2-6, with a possible D match to TRBD1 (6 bases). Germline CDR1 reads SGHVS; CDR2 reads FNYEAQ. This CDR3 is 15 amino acids long. V was pared by 1 base and J by 13 bases, with 17 bases between. The CDR3 is CASSLDVRGRGVLTF. CDR3 DNA sequence: TGTGCCAGCAGCTTAGACGTCAGGGGTAGGGGTGTCCTGACTTTC.

V and J are TRBV9 and TRBJ2-7, with TRBD2 matching over 7 bases. The CDR3 loop spans 14 amino acids. Germline assignment: CDR1 SGDLS and CDR2 YYNGEE. V dropped 0 bases and J dropped 2; count of bases not matched to a gene: 2. The CDR3 bases are TGTGCCAGCAGCGTAGGGGGGGGAGCCTACGAGCAGTACTTC. This sequence encodes CASSVGGGAYEQYF.

This clone was detected only once. V is TRBV2 and J is TRBJ2-1; the match to TRBD1 covers 10 bases. V lost 4 bases, J lost 9 bases, and 9 bases stayed unmatched. The V gene's germline CDR1 is SNHLY and CDR2 FYNNEI. This CDR3 spans 15 amino acids. The CDR3 region is CASSVYGQGGGEQFF. The CDR3 nucleotides are TGTGCCAGCAGTGTATACGGACAGGGGGGGGGTGAGCAGTTCTTC.

The chain joins TRBV9 to TRBJ2-1; 8 nucleotides agree with TRBD1. The CDR3 length is 16 residues. Germline V lookup: CDR1 SGDLS, CDR2 YYNGEE. V dropped 3 bases and J dropped 6; count of bases not matched to a gene: 11. CDR3 bases: TGTGCCAGCAGCGACTTGACAGGGGACGCTGGCAATGAGCAGTTCTTC. Translating it yields CASSDLTGDAGNEQFF. Variable domain in full (rest from reference TRBV9 and TRBJ2-1): DSGVTQTPKHLITATGQRVTLRCSPRSGDLSVYWYQQSLDQGLQFLIQYYNGEERAKGNILERFSAQQFPDLHSELNLSSLELGDSALYFCASSDLTGDAGNEQFFGPGTRLTVL.

This chain links TRBV7-2 with TRBJ2-5, with D possibly being TRBD1 (6 bases). Germline V gene sequence: CDR1 SGHTA, CDR2 FQGNSA. CDR3 length: 14 amino acids. Trimming shortened V by 4 bases and J by 1 base, and 10 bases separated the two germline ends. CDR3 residues: CASSSQGIQETQYF. In nucleotides, the CDR3 is TGTGCCAGCAGCTCCCAGGGGATCCAAGAGACCCAGTACTTC. Filled out from reference TRBV7-2 and TRBJ2-5, the complete variable domain reads GAGVSQSPSNKVTEKGKDVELRCDPISGHTALYWYRQSLGQGLEFLIYFQGNSAPDKSGLPSDRFSAERTGGSVSTLTIQRTQQEDSAVYLCASSSQGIQETQYFGPGTRLLVL.

J is TRBJ2-7 and V is TRBV21-1; TRBD2, the table's D call, was not compared with the DNA. TRBV21-1 is an annotated pseudogene. CDR3 length: 13 amino acids. The CDR3 loop reads CASTSSRSYEQYF. The CDR3 DNA reads as TGTGCCAGTACTAGCTCACGGTCCTACGAGCAGTACTTC.

The chain is built from TRBV4-2 and TRBJ2-7; a weak D match, TRBD2 (6 bases). The CDR3 is 15 residues long. CDR1 is LGHNA, CDR2 YNFKEQ, per germline. V shed 3 bases and J shed 5 bases, with 17 bases lying between them. CDR3 region: CASSHNSGLAHEQYF. The CDR3 DNA reads as TGTGCCAGCAGCCATAATTCGGGACTGGCCCACGAGCAGTACTTC.

This sequence joins TRBV7-3 and TRBJ2-3, with TRBD2 as a possible D gene (6 bases). Trimming cost V 2 bases and J 3 bases, with 9 bases left between them. This CDR3 spans 14 amino acids. Germline values: CDR1 SGHTA, CDR2 FQGTGA. The CDR3 spells CASSLGGVTDTQYF. CDR3 DNA sequence: TGTGCCAGCAGCTTAGGCGGGGTAACAGATACGCAGTATTTT.

This clone was counted once. The J gene is TRBJ2-3, the V gene TRBV19; 9 nucleotides match TRBD2. Germline V gives CDR1 LNHDA, CDR2 SQIVND (reference sequence). V dropped 7 bases and J dropped 2; count of bases not matched to a gene: 7. The CDR3 is 15 residues long. The CDR3 DNA sequence: TGTGCCAGTAAACGGTGGACTAGCGACACAGATACGCAGTATTTT. Its protein is CASKRWTSDTDTQYF.

The gene calls are TRBV7-2 and TRBJ2-2; no definite D call. Germline CDR1 is SGHTA and CDR2 is FQGNSA. The V end was cut by 1 base, the J end by 7 bases, with 10 bases between. There are 14 residues in the CDR3. The CDR3 spells CASSLEWQFGELFF. CDR3 DNA sequence: TGTGCCAGCAGCTTAGAGTGGCAATTCGGGGAGCTGTTTTTT.

This chain joins TRBV30 and TRBJ2-7; 7 bases are a match to TRBD1. The CDR3 runs to 14 residues. Germline trimming cut 0 bases from V and 6 bases from J; bases unmatched to any gene: 8. CDR1 and CDR2 from the germline V gene are GTSNPN and SVGIG (reference sequence). Written as DNA, the CDR3 is TGTGCCTGGAGTGTACCCCAGGGGGTCGGCGAGCAGTACTTC. Translation gives CAWSVPQGVGEQYF.

A remark on this clone: At the DNA level, this CDR3 is encoded by other sequences in the same sample as well. This chain joins TRBV30 and TRBJ1-4; 8 bases map to TRBD1. This CDR3 is 14 amino acids long. J gave up 8 bases and V 3 bases, and 8 bases lay outside the gene matches. Germline V gives CDR1 GTSNPN, CDR2 SVGIG (reference sequence). CDR3 nucleotide sequence: TGTGCCTGGAGCGGGGGAGGACAGGGAGAAAAACTGTTTTTT. This translates into CAWSGGGQGEKLFF.

The CDR3 DNA sequence: TGTGCCAGCAGTGTCGACAGTAAGGGTGGTTCACCCCTCCACTTT. Translated: CASSVDSKGGSPLHF. The rearrangement joins TRBV2 to TRBJ1-6, with D tentatively TRBD1 (5 bases). This CDR3 comprises 15 residues. The V end lost 4 bases, the J end lost 9 bases, and 16 bases lay between the germline ends. The V gene's germline CDR1 is SNHLY and CDR2 FYNNEI.

A few counts support this clone. The chain joins TRBV6-4 to TRBJ2-6, with a tentative D call TRBD1 (5 bases). The germline V and J ends were trimmed by 6 bases and 0 bases, with 9 bases remaining between them. Germline-derived CDR1 and CDR2 are MRHNA and SNTAGT. This CDR3 contains 15 residues. CDR3 nucleotide sequence: TGTGCCAGCAGCGTCGACAGCTCTGGGGCCAACGTCCTGACTTTC. Translation: CASSVDSSGANVLTF.

This chain uses TRBV5-4 with TRBJ1-3; 7 bases match TRBD1. Germline trimming cut 4 bases from V and 0 bases from J; bases unmatched to any gene: 4. The CDR3 has 15 amino acids. Per germline, CDR1 SGHNT and CDR2 YYREEE (reference sequence). CDR3 protein: CASSLGDSSGNTIYF. CDR3 DNA sequence: TGTGCCAGCAGCCTGGGGGACAGCTCTGGAAACACCATATATTTT.

V gene TRBV4-3 combines with J gene TRBJ2-7; TRBD2 matches at 11 bases. This CDR3 spans 15 amino acids. V was clipped by 5 bases and J by 0 bases; unmatched bases: 3. Germline V gene lookup returns CDR1 LGHNA and CDR2 YSLEER. The DNA of the CDR3 is TGCGCCAGCAGCGTAGCGGGGGGGAGCTCCTACGAGCAGTACTTC. It specifies CASSVAGGSSYEQYF.